Below are 27 T cell receptor beta chains sequenced from a single sample in a study of blood T cell repertoires in COVID-19. Generated by immunoSEQ multiplex PCR, the TCRdb table keeps only in-frame clones and is missing some. Among hundreds of thousands of clones listed, 80% to 90% were seen once. The source material was peripheral blood. Every receptor here comes from a woman in her 30s with active or convalescent COVID-19.

J is TRBJ2-1 and V is TRBV24-1; 13 nucleotides align to TRBD2. The CDR3 length is 16 residues. The trim removed 5 bases at V and 6 bases at J, leaving 6 bases unmatched. Germline V lookup: CDR1 KGHDR, CDR2 SFDVKD. The chain's CDR3 is CATSASRTSGSNEQFF. The CDR3, as DNA: TGTGCCACCAGTGCCTCGAGGACTAGCGGGAGCAATGAGCAGTTCTTC.

The V call is TRBV27, the J call TRBJ2-3; D is perhaps TRBD2 (6 bases). The CDR3 consists of 14 residues. CDR1 MNHEY and CDR2 SMNVEV come from the germline V gene (reference sequence). Deletions cut 3 bases from V and 4 bases from J, with 11 bases between. The chain's CDR3 is CASSFYRGSDTQYF. For the CDR3, the DNA is TGTGCCAGCAGTTTTTATCGGGGGTCAGATACGCAGTATTTT.

This chain uses TRBV4-1 with TRBJ1-2, with D unclear. CDR3 length: 13 amino acids. Germline CDR1 reads MGHRA; CDR2 reads YSYEKL. The V and J ends lost 4 bases and 2 bases respectively, with 8 bases between them. The chain's CDR3 is CASSPRINYGYTF. Written as DNA, the CDR3 is TGCGCCAGCAGCCCGCGGATAAACTATGGCTACACCTTC.

V usage is TRBV2 and J usage is TRBJ2-1, with 11 bases lining up with TRBD2. The CDR3 totals 17 residues. V was clipped by 6 bases and J by 4 bases; unmatched bases: 11. The germline V gene encodes CDR1 SNHLY and CDR2 FYNNEI. The CDR3 here is CASRPGLAGGIYNEQFF. In nucleotides, the CDR3 is TGTGCCAGCAGACCGGGATTAGCGGGGGGGATATACAATGAGCAGTTCTTC.

About this clone itself: Other nucleotide sequences in the sample specify the same CDR3. V usage is TRBV27 and J usage is TRBJ1-2; D is perhaps TRBD1 (5 bases). Germline CDR1 reads MNHEY; CDR2 reads SMNVEV (reference sequence). This CDR3 region has 13 residues. With 2 bases removed from V and 4 bases from J, the gap between germline ends came to 8 bases. This chain's CDR3 is CASSLGTGYGYTF. CDR3 DNA: TGTGCCAGCAGTTTAGGAACAGGCTATGGCTACACCTTC.

This chain uses TRBV5-1 with TRBJ2-7; 7 positions agree with TRBD1. Germline loops: CDR1 SGHRS, CDR2 YFSETQ. V gave up 4 bases and J gave up 4 bases; unmatched junction bases: 2. This CDR3 region has 12 residues. For the CDR3, the DNA is TGCGCCAGCAGCGCAGGGGGATACGAGCAGTACTTC. Its protein is CASSAGGYEQYF. The full variable domain, with the rest looked up from reference TRBV5-1 and TRBJ2-7, is KAGVTQTPRYLIKTRGQQVTLSCSPISGHRSVSWYQQTPGQGLQFLFEYFSETQRNKGNFPGRFSGRQFSNSRSEMNVSTLELGDSALYLCASSAGGYEQYFGPGTRLTVT.

The V call is TRBV14, the J call TRBJ2-5, with a tentative D call TRBD2 (6 bases). The V gene's germline CDR1 is SGHDN and CDR2 FVKESK. This CDR3 comprises 15 residues. With 4 bases removed from V and 5 bases from J, the gap between germline ends came to 17 bases. The CDR3 nucleotides are TGTGCCAGCAGCCGAACATGGGGGGTATGGGAGACCCAGTACTTC. This encodes CASSRTWGVWETQYF.

The CDR3 is CASSEAPRGGGYTF. The CDR3 nucleotides are TGTGCCAGCAGTGAAGCGCCCCGGGGTGGTGGCTACACCTTC. V and J are TRBV2 and TRBJ1-2; D is unclear. V was clipped by 0 bases and J by 7 bases, with 12 bases between them. CDR3 size: 14 residues. Germline values: CDR1 SNHLY, CDR2 FYNNEI.

This chain links TRBV28 with TRBJ2-7; 8 nucleotides line up with TRBD1. With 4 bases clipped from V and 5 bases from J, the junction kept 7 bases outside the gene matches. Germline CDR1 MDHEN, CDR2 SYDVKM. CDR3 length: 14 amino acids. CDR3 loop: CASSSLTGVDEQYF. CDR3 nucleotides: TGTGCCAGCAGTTCACTGACAGGGGTGGACGAGCAGTACTTC.

This clone was picked up one time. The chain joins TRBV5-5 to TRBJ2-5, with D unclear. The CDR3 consists of 10 residues. Trimming took off 3 bases at V and 5 bases at J, with 2 bases between the two ends. Germline V CDR1 and CDR2: SGHKS, YYEKEE (reference sequence). Here the CDR3 DNA reads TGTGCCAGCAGCTCGGAGACCCAGTACTTC. Translating gives CASSSETQYF.

The chain uses TRBV3-1 (or the pseudogene TRBV3-2) and TRBJ1-2, with 7 bases matching TRBD1. The CDR3 is 14 amino acids. The germline CDR1 and CDR2 sequences are LGHDT and YNNKEL (reference sequence). The trim removed 8 bases at V and 2 bases at J, leaving 8 bases unmatched. Written as DNA, the CDR3 is TGTGCCAGCTCGGGACAGCCAAGAAACTATGGCTACACCTTC. This encodes CASSGQPRNYGYTF.

The chain carries TRBV27 and TRBJ1-2; TRBD1 is a possible D gene (5 bases). Germline CDR1 is MNHEY and CDR2 is SMNVEV (reference sequence). This CDR3 is 13 amino acids long. Trimming cost V 3 bases and J 5 bases, with 10 bases left between them. CDR3 region: CASSFTAGYGYTF. The CDR3 DNA reads TGTGCCAGCAGTTTTACAGCAGGGTATGGCTACACCTTC.

The CDR3 nucleotides read TGTGCCAGCAGCCAAGGCAGGGGACTAGCGGGGGCGGCGGAGACCCAGTACTTC. It yields the protein CASSQGRGLAGAAETQYF. This chain connects TRBV4-2 to TRBJ2-5; TRBD2 agrees at 14 bases. Germline-derived CDR1 and CDR2 are LGHNA and YNFKEQ. The CDR3 runs 18 residues. V dropped 1 base and J dropped 5; count of bases not matched to a gene: 9.

The chain combines TRBV7-8 with TRBJ2-1, with D possibly being TRBD2 (6 bases). CDR3 length: 14 residues. V shed 5 bases and J shed 8 bases, with 16 bases lying between them. CDR1 is SGHVS and CDR2 is FQNEAQ in the germline V gene. The CDR3 DNA is TGTGCCAGCAGCGAGAGACGGGACTCGGATGAGCAGTTCTTC. Its protein product is CASSERRDSDEQFF.

The V and J genes are TRBV7-9 and TRBJ1-3, with D unclear. V lost 1 base to trimming and J lost 8 bases, with 12 bases between them. Germline CDR1 reads SEHNR; CDR2 reads FQNEAQ (reference sequence). The CDR3 spans 14 residues. Here the CDR3 DNA reads TGTGCCAGCAGCTTAGGTTCCAGTTCGTACACCATATATTTT. This gives the protein CASSLGSSSYTIYF. The full variable domain, rest sourced from reference TRBV7-9 and TRBJ1-3, is DTGVSQNPRHKITKRGQNVTFRCDPISEHNRLYWYRQTLGQGPEFLTYFQNEAQLEKSRLLSDRFSAERPKGSFSTLEIQRTEQGDSAMYLCASSLGSSSYTIYFGEGSWLTVV.

The rearrangement uses TRBV27 and TRBJ2-3, with 9 bases that match TRBD1. The germline gives CDR1 MNHEY, CDR2 SMNVEV (reference sequence). V lost 5 bases, J lost 3 bases, and 6 bases stayed unmatched. The CDR3 contains 15 residues. The CDR3 DNA sequence: TGTGCCAGCAGTGATCCGGGACAGGGTACAGATACGCAGTATTTT. As protein: CASSDPGQGTDTQYF.

This sequence joins TRBV2 and TRBJ1-1, with unresolved D. This CDR3 is built from 13 residues. In germline, CDR1 is SNHLY, CDR2 FYNNEI. V was clipped by 5 bases and J by 1 base, with 8 bases between them. The CDR3 spells CASSRNRNTEAFF. In DNA, the CDR3 is TGTGCCAGCAGTCGCAACAGGAACACTGAAGCTTTCTTT.

This clone was detected a few times. This chain joins TRBV2 and TRBJ2-2; 8 positions agree with TRBD2. Germline loops: CDR1 SNHLY, CDR2 FYNNEI. This CDR3 is 15 amino acids long. V was clipped by 6 bases and J by 1 base; unmatched bases: 4. The CDR3 DNA reads as TGTGCCAGCAGGTTAGCGGGACTGAACACCGGGGAGCTGTTTTTT. Encoded protein: CASRLAGLNTGELFF.

The chain employs TRBV11-2 and TRBJ2-7; tentatively, D is TRBD1 (5 bases). The germline gives CDR1 SGHAT, CDR2 FQNNGV. The CDR3 runs to 18 residues. V shed 0 bases and J shed 5 bases, with 23 bases lying between them. This chain's CDR3 is CASSLDLEFSAGSHEQYF. The CDR3 region has the DNA TGTGCCAGCAGCTTAGATCTCGAGTTCTCGGCAGGGTCCCACGAGCAGTACTTC.

The chain carries TRBV5-1 and TRBJ2-3; D gene uncertain. The V gene lost 5 bases and the J gene lost 4 bases, with 11 bases spanning the gap. This CDR3 contains 13 residues. Germline-derived CDR1 and CDR2 are SGHRS and YFSETQ. The CDR3 spells CASSRSVSDTQYF. In DNA form, the CDR3 reads TGCGCCAGCAGTCGTTCTGTGTCAGATACGCAGTATTTT.

This rearrangement joins TRBV10-1 to TRBJ2-1, with 12 bases that match TRBD2. The length of the CDR3 is 21 residues. With 4 bases clipped from V and 1 base from J, the junction kept 17 bases outside the gene matches. CDR1 and CDR2 from the germline V gene are WNHNN and SYGVQD (reference sequence). CDR3 residues: CASSGPLSTSGGPGSYNEQFF. In nucleotides, the CDR3 is TGCGCCAGCAGTGGACCTTTATCGACTAGCGGGGGCCCCGGGTCCTACAATGAGCAGTTCTTC.

This clone was counted only a few times. The chain uses TRBV19 and TRBJ1-1; D is undetermined. Germline V lookup: CDR1 LNHDA, CDR2 SQIVND (reference sequence). The CDR3 is made up of 15 amino acids. Trimming cost V 6 bases and J 0 bases, with 14 bases left between them. Written as DNA, the CDR3 is TGTGCCAGTAGCCTAATGAGGTACATGAACACTGAAGCTTTCTTT. Translated: CASSLMRYMNTEAFF.

This chain connects TRBV30 to TRBJ1-5; maybe TRBD1 (6 bases). Trimming shortened V by 5 bases and J by 2 bases, and 10 bases separated the two germline ends. The CDR3 has 13 amino acids. CDR1 and CDR2 from the germline V gene are GTSNPN and SVGIG (reference sequence). The CDR3 bases are TGTGCCTGGGGGACACAGGGCAATCAGCCCCAGCATTTT. This sequence encodes CAWGTQGNQPQHF.

The rearrangement uses TRBV5-1 and TRBJ2-5; possible D gene TRBD2, 6 bases. The V gene's germline CDR1 is SGHRS and CDR2 YFSETQ. CDR3 length: 15 residues. Trimming removed 0 bases from V and 5 bases from J, with 14 bases in between. CDR3 nucleotides: TGCGCCAGCAGCTTGGTCCCCGGGAGTCCCGAGACCCAGTACTTC. It translates to CASSLVPGSPETQYF.

J is TRBJ2-1 and V is TRBV19, with D uncertain. Looked up from germline, CDR1 is LNHDA and CDR2 is SQIVND (reference sequence). V lost 3 bases, J lost 0 bases, and 12 bases lay in between. The CDR3 is 16 residues long. The CDR3 is CASSIRSESSYNEQFF. As DNA, the CDR3 is TGTGCCAGTAGTATTAGAAGCGAAAGCTCCTACAATGAGCAGTTCTTC.

Points on this clone: Other nucleotide sequences from this sample produce the same CDR3. The rearrangement links TRBV11-3 to TRBJ2-2; 9 bases fit TRBD1. Trimming removed 1 base from V and 3 bases from J; junction bases left unmatched: 0. The CDR3 has 15 amino acids. Germline CDR1 is SGHNT and CDR2 is YENEEA. The CDR3 protein is CASSLGQGDTGELFF. CDR3 bases: TGTGCCAGCAGCTTAGGACAGGGGGACACCGGGGAGCTGTTTTTT.

The chain links TRBV13 to TRBJ2-2; possible D gene TRBD1, 5 bases. Trimming stripped 2 bases from V and 7 bases from J, with 11 bases between. CDR3 length: 14 amino acids. In germline, CDR1 is PRHDT, CDR2 FYEKMQ (reference sequence). The CDR3 is CASSLQGSGGELFF. The DNA for the CDR3 is TGTGCCAGCAGCTTACAGGGTAGTGGCGGGGAGCTGTTTTTT.